A selection of T cell receptor beta chains follows, all from one sample in a study of blood T cell repertoires in COVID-19. Clones were read by immunoSEQ multiplex PCR, and TCRdb kept only the in-frame ones, dropping some. The table records about 59,000 clones, around four fifths of them present only once. Sequenced material: peripheral blood. These TCRs come from a man older than 75 with acute or convalescent COVID-19. CDR3s leave out the opening cysteine and the closing phenylalanine or tryptophan. D genes are given only for firm matches.

v_call,d_call,j_call,cdr3_aa
TRBV14,.,TRBJ1-1,ASSAFRGGEAF
TRBV24-1,.,TRBJ1-5,ATSTPLNQPQH
TRBV18,.,TRBJ2-5,ASSPRSSQETQY
TRBV2,.,TRBJ1-5,ASSEQGGDNQPQH
TRBV7-8,TRBD2,TRBJ2-1,ASSNSGSSGNEQF
TRBV24-1,TRBD1,TRBJ2-2,ATRDRNTGELF
TRBV5-1,.,TRBJ1-5,ASSLEPGMSNQPQH
TRBV19,.,TRBJ1-1,ASSTTGYQGAF
TRBV7-9,TRBD2,TRBJ2-1,ASSTFLLAEGEQF
TRBV6-5,.,TRBJ1-4,ASSMGRGLEKLF
TRBV18,TRBD2,TRBJ2-7,ASSPPRRLNSGYEQY
TRBV12-3/TRBV12-4,TRBD2,TRBJ2-3,ASSSRTSSTQY
TRBV5-6,TRBD1,TRBJ1-5,ASSTGGIQPQH
TRBV19,.,TRBJ1-5,ASSPGGSDNQPQH
TRBV5-4,.,TRBJ1-1,ASSRQTTEAF
TRBV2,TRBD2,TRBJ2-7,ASSGPGGEQY
TRBV6-5,TRBD1,TRBJ2-7,ASSYQGQGAVEQY
TRBV29-1,TRBD1,TRBJ1-1,SVTTGGNTEAF
TRBV19,.,TRBJ1-2,ASSHQGSYGYT
TRBV2,.,TRBJ2-1,ASTTGRASYNEQF
TRBV28,TRBD1,TRBJ2-2,ASSFSRTGGSTGELF
TRBV4-2,.,TRBJ1-2,ASSQDETFGGGYT
TRBV4-1,.,TRBJ1-2,ASSSTGGNYGYT
TRBV5-1,.,TRBJ2-2,ASTPSNTGELF
TRBV6-5,.,TRBJ2-7,ASGTSSYEQY
TRBV2,TRBD2,TRBJ2-1,ASKGTSGGNEQF
TRBV2,TRBD1,TRBJ2-7,ASSEASGQYYEQY
TRBV2,TRBD2,TRBJ2-1,ASSTLAGGAGEQF
TRBV5-6,.,TRBJ1-1,ASSSGPSDEAF
TRBV11-3,.,TRBJ1-3,ASSFRGENTIY
TRBV28,.,TRBJ1-3,ASSSLQGFGNTIY
TRBV19,TRBD1,TRBJ2-1,ASSIATGVRF
TRBV27,TRBD1,TRBJ2-7,ASRGQGESFVKQY
TRBV30,.,TRBJ1-2,AWRNRAVILHGYT
TRBV9,.,TRBJ2-7,ASSVRDRLSEQY
TRBV19,.,TRBJ1-5,ASSIPGALNQPQH
TRBV19,TRBD1,TRBJ1-2,ASSIPTRQGRYNYGYT
TRBV7-6,.,TRBJ2-7,ASSPQVGQTVYEQY
TRBV7-6,.,TRBJ1-1,ASSPSLFRRRGTEAF
TRBV4-2,TRBD1,TRBJ2-2,ASSQLGQGANTGELF
TRBV6-5,TRBD1,TRBJ1-1,ASRTTGGTEAF
TRBV27,TRBD2,TRBJ2-2,ASSHLSGSISYTGELF
TRBV28,.,TRBJ1-5,ASSLRSPGNQPQH
TRBV19,.,TRBJ2-2,ASSIRSDSGGELF
TRBV9,.,TRBJ1-1,ASSPGHTNTEAF
TRBV9,.,TRBJ2-3,ASSVGYGGLSTDTQY
TRBV5-6,.,TRBJ2-3,ASSLSGDSTDTQY
TRBV10-3,.,TRBJ1-2,AITRGGANYGYT
TRBV5-1,.,TRBJ2-1,ASSLESRGYNEQF
TRBV14,TRBD2,TRBJ2-5,ASSQGMSASGVQETQY
TRBV2,TRBD1,TRBJ1-2,ASSEVDRGGGYT
TRBV11-3,.,TRBJ1-2,ASSLETGSEYSGYT
TRBV7-2,.,TRBJ1-2,ASSSDGGIYGYT